What follows describes a single T cell receptor (beta chain). The protocol was immunoSEQ multiplex PCR, while the TCRdb copy is restricted to in-frame clones and leaves out a portion. The data show approximately 60,000 clones, 90% to 95% seen once. This entry is derived from a study of T cell changes during pregnancy in multiple sclerosis. The CDR3 runs to 14 residues. Germline values: CDR1 LNHDA, CDR2 SQIVND (reference sequence). Trimming left V 3 bases short and J 0 bases short, with 6 bases between. This TCR came from a female donor with multiple sclerosis, enrolled in a pregnancy study. The source material was CD4+ T cells from peripheral blood mononuclear cells, sampled before pregnancy. The rearrangement links TRBV19 to TRBJ1-5; D remains unclear. The CDR3 sequence: CASSIYSSNQPQHF. CDR3 sequence (DNA): TGTGCCAGTAGTATTTACAGTAGCAATCAGCCCCAGCATTTT.